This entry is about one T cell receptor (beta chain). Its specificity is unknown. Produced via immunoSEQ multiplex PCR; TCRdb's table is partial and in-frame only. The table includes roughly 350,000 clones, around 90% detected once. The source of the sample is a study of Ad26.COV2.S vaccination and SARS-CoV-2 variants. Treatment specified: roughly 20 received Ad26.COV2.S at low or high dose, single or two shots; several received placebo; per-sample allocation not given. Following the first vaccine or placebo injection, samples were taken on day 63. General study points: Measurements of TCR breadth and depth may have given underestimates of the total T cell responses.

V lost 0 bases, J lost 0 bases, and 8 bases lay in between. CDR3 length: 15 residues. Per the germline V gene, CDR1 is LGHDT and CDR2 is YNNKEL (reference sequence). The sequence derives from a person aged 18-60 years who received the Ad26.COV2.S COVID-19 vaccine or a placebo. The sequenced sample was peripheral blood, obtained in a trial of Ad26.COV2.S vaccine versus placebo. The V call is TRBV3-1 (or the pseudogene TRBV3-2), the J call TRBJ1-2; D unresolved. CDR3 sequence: CASSQDLIANYGYTF. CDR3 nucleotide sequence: TGTGCCAGCAGCCAAGATCTAATAGCTAACTATGGCTACACCTTC.